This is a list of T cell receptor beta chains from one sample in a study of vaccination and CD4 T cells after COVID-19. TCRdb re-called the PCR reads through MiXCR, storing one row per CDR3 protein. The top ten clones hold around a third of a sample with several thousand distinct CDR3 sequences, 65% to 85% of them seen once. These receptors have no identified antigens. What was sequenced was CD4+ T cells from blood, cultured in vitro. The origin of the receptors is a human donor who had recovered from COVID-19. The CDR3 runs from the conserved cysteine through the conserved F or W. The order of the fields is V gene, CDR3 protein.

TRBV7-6 CASSLGGQGASGYTF
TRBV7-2 CASSPDKNQPQHF
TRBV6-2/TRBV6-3 CASSTTVYGYTF
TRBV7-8 CASSLGSQETQYF
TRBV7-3 CASSLSPGPEETQYF
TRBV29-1 CSALGGQGPLMNTEAFF
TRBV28 CASRQENTGELFF
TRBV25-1 CASSVTGLGDTQYF
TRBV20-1 CSARKQDWGRNQPQHF
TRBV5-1 CASSLAGGVYEQYF
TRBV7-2 CASSLRGGHNQPQHF
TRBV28 CASSSTGQPVYEQYF
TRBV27 CASRRTPRPDTDTQYF
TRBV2 CASSLWGGLRTEAFF
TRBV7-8 CASSLRTGGYTF
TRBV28 CASSLWAFGQGYEQYF
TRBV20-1 CSASYKQEKAFF
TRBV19 CASGRVEDQPQHF
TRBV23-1 CASSQSRGGGQPQHF
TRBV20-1 CSARSGEGKNSPLHF
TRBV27 CASRGFSGNTIYF
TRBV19 CASRTRDRDYTF
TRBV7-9 CASSLDAYSYEQYF
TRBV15 CATSRVGGTPSETQYF
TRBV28 CASKLGITTEAFF
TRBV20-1 CSASLLQETQYF
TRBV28 CASSLTGQGRNTEAFF
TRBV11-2 CASRTAGGTKDYGYTF